This entry features one T cell receptor beta chain sequence. The data belong to a study of blood T cell repertoires in COVID-19. The data were produced by immunoSEQ multiplex PCR, yet TCRdb's version contains in-frame clones alone and is incomplete. Among roughly 90,000 clones, 86% were seen once, and the ten largest hold roughly 25%. The CDR3 length is 16 residues. V was clipped by 1 base and J by 0 bases, with 10 bases between them. The V gene's germline CDR1 is MGHDK and CDR2 SYGVNS. The rearrangement joins TRBV25-1 to TRBJ2-1, with D perhaps TRBD2 (5 bases). Input material: peripheral blood. This clonotype originated in a human donor in a cohort sampled during active COVID-19. Here the CDR3 DNA reads TGTGCCAGCAGTGAATTGCGAGGGAGCTCCTACAATGAGCAGTTCTTC. Protein: CASSELRGSSYNEQFF.